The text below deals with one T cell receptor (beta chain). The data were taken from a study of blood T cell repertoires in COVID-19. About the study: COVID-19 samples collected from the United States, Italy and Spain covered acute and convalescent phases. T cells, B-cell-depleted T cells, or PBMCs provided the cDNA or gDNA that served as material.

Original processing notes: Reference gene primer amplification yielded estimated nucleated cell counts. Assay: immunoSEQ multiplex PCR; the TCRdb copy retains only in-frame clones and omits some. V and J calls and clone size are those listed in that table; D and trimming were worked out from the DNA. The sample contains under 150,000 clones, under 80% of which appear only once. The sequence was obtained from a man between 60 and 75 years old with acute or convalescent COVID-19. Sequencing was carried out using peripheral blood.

CDR3 in amino acids: CASSLFLAGETGELFF. Written as DNA, the CDR3 is TGTGCCAGCAGCTTATTTTTAGCGGGAGAGACCGGGGAGCTGTTTTTT. V and J are TRBV7-9 and TRBJ2-2; 9 bases agree with TRBD2. This CDR3 has 16 amino acids. Per germline, CDR1 SEHNR and CDR2 FQNEAQ (reference sequence). V was pared by 2 bases and J by 5 bases, with 6 bases of the junction left unmatched.